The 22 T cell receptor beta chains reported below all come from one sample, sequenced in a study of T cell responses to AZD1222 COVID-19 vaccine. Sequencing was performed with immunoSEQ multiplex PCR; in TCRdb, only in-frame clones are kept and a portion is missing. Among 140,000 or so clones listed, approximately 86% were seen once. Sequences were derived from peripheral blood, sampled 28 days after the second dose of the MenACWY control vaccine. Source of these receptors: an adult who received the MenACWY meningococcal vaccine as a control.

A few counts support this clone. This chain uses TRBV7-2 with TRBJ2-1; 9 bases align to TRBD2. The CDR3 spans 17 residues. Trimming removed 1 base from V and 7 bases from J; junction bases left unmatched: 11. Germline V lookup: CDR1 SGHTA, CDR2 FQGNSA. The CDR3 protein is CASSLVPGGGAANEQFF. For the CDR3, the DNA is TGTGCCAGCAGCTTAGTCCCTGGCGGGGGGGCAGCGAATGAGCAGTTCTTC.

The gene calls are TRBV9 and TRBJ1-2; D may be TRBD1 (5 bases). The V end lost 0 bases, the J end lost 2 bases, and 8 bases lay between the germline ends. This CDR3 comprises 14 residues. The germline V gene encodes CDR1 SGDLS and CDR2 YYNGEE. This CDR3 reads CASSVGSGNYGYTF. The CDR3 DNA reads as TGTGCCAGCAGCGTAGGGTCAGGGAACTATGGCTACACCTTC.

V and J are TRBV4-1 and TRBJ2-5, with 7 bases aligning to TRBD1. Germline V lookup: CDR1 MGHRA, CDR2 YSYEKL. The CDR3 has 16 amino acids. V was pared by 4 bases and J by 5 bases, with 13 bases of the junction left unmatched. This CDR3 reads CASSRVSGQLTETQYF. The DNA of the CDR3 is TGCGCCAGCAGCCGAGTTTCGGGACAGCTTACGGAGACCCAGTACTTC.

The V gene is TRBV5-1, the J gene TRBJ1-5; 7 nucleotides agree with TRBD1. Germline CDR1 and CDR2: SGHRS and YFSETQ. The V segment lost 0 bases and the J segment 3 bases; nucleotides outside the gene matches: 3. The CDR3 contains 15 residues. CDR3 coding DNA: TGCGCCAGCAGCTTGGGACAGGGAAACAATCAGCCCCAGCATTTT. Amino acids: CASSLGQGNNQPQHF.

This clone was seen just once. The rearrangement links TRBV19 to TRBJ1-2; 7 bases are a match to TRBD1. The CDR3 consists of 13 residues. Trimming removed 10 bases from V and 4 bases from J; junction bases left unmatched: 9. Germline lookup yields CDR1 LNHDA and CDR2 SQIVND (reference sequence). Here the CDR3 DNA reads TGTGCCACCCATACAGGGGATCGCTATGGCTACACCTTC. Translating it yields CATHTGDRYGYTF.

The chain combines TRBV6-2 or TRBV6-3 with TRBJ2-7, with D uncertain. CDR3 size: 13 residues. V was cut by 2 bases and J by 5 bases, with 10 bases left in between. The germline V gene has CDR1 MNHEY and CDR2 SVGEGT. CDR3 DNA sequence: TGTGCCAGCAGTTACCCTAGTGGGCACGAGCAGTACTTC. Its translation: CASSYPSGHEQYF.

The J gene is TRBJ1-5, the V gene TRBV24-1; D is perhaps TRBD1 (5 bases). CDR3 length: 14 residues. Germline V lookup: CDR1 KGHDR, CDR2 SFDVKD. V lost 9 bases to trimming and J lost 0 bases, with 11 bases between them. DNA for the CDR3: TGTGCCACCGCCCGAGGGGATAGCAATCAGCCCCAGCATTTT. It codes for CATARGDSNQPQHF.

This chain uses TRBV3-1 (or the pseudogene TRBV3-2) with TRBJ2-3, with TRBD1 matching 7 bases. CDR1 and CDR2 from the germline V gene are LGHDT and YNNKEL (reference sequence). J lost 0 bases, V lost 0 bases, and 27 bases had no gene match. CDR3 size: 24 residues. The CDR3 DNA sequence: TGTGCCAGCAGCCAAGATCCCGTACCATCGCCGGGACAGATAAGGTTATGTAGCACAGATACGCAGTATTTT. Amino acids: CASSQDPVPSPGQIRLCSTDTQYF.

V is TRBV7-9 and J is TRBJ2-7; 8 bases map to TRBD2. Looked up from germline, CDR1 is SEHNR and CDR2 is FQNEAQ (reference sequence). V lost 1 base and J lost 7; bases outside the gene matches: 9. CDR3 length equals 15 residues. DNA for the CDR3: TGTGCCAGCAGCTTAGTGGCAGCCCGGGGGGGGGAGCAGTACTTC. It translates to CASSLVAARGGEQYF.

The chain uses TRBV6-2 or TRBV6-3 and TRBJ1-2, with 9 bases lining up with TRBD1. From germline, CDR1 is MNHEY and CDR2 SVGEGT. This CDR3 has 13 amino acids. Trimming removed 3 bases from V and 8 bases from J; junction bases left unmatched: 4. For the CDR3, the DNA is TGTGCCAGCAGTTATGCGACAGGGGGAGGCTACACCTTC. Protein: CASSYATGGGYTF.

The CDR3 reads CASSQRGLGPFYEQYF. The CDR3 coding sequence is TGTGCCAGCAGCCAAAGGGGACTTGGGCCATTCTACGAGCAGTACTTC. The chain uses TRBV13 and TRBJ2-7; D may be TRBD2 (6 bases). In germline, CDR1 is PRHDT, CDR2 FYEKMQ (reference sequence). The CDR3 is 16 amino acids. V shed 5 bases and J shed 3 bases, with 20 bases lying between them.

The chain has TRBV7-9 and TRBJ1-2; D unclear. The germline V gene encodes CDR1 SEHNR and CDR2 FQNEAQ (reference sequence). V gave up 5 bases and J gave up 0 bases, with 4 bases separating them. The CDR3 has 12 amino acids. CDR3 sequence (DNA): TGTGCCAGCAGCCCAACTAACTATGGCTACACCTTC. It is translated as CASSPTNYGYTF.

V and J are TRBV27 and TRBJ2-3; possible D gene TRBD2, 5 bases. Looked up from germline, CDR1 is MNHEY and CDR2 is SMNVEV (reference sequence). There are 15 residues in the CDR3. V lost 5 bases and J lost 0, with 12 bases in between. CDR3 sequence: CASSAGTSSTDTQYF. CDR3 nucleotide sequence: TGTGCCAGCAGTGCGGGTACTTCTAGCACAGATACGCAGTATTTT.

The CDR3 here is CASSHPDRSAQPQHF. The CDR3 DNA reads as TGCGCCAGCAGCCACCCAGACAGGTCGGCTCAGCCCCAGCATTTT. The chain recombines TRBV4-1 with TRBJ1-5, with D possibly TRBD1 on 6 matching bases. V dropped 3 bases and J dropped 6 bases, with 15 bases sitting between them. This CDR3 region has 15 residues. Germline V gives CDR1 MGHRA, CDR2 YSYEKL.

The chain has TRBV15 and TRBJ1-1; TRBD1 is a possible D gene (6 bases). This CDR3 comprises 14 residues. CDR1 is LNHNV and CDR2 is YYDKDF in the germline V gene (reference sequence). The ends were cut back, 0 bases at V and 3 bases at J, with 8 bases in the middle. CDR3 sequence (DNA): TGTGCCACCAGCAGAGATCACAGGGACACTGAAGCTTTCTTT. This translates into CATSRDHRDTEAFF.

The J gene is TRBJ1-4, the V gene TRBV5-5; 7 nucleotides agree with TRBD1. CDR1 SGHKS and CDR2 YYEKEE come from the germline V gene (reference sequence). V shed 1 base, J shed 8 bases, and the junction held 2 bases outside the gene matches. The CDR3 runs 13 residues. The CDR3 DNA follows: TGTGCCAGCAGCTTGTGGACAGGCGAAAAACTGTTTTTT. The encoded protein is CASSLWTGEKLFF.

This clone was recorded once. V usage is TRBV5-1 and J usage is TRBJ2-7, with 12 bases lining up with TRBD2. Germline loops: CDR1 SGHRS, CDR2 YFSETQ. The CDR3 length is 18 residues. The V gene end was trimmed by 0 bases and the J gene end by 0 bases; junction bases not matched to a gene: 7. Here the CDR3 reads CASSLGASGRASSYEQYF. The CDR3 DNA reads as TGCGCCAGCAGCTTGGGGGCTAGCGGGAGGGCGAGCTCCTACGAGCAGTACTTC.

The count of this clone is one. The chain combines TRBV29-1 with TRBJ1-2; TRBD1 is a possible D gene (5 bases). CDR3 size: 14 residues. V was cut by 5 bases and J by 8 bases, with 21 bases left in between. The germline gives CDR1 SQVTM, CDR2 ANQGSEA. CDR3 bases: TGCAGCGTTCAACATCAGAACGGGGAGGGGGGCTACACCTTC. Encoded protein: CSVQHQNGEGGYTF.

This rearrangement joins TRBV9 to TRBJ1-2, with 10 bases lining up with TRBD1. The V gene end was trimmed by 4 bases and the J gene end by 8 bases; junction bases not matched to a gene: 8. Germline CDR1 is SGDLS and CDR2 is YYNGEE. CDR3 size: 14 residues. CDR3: CASSSGQGRGGYTF. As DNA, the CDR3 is TGTGCCAGCAGCTCGGGACAGGGGAGAGGAGGCTACACCTTC.

Written as DNA, the CDR3 is TGTGCCAGCAGTTTATGGCAGGGATACGAGCAGTACTTC. Translating gives CASSLWQGYEQYF. V gene TRBV12-3 or TRBV12-4 combines with J gene TRBJ2-7; a weak D match, TRBD1 (5 bases). This CDR3 is 13 amino acids long. Trimming shortened V by 2 bases and J by 4 bases, and 9 bases separated the two germline ends.

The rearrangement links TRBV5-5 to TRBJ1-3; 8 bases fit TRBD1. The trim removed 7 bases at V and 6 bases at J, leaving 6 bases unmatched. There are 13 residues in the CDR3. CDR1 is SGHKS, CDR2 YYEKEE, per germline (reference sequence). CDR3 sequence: CASGTGIENTIYF. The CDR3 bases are TGTGCCAGCGGGACAGGAATCGAAAACACCATATATTTT.

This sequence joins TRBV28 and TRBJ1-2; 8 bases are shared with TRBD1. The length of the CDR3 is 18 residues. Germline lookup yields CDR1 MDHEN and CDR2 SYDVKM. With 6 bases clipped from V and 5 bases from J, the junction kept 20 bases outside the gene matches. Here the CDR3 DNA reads TGTGCCAGCAGCCAATCCCTAATACAGGGGGGGGTTAAGTATGGCTACACCTTC. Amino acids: CASSQSLIQGGVKYGYTF.